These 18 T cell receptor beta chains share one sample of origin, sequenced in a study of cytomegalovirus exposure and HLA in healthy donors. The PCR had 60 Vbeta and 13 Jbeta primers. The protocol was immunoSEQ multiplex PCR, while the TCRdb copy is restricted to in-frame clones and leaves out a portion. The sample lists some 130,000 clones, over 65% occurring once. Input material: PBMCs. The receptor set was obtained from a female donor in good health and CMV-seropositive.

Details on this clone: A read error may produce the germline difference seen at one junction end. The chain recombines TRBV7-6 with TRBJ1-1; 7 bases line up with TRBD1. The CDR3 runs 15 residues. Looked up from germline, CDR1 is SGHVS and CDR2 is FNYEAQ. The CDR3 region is CASSPRQGGYTEVFF. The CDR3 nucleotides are TGTGCCAGCAGCCCTCGACAGGGTGGGTACACTGAAGTTTTCTTT.

CDR3 loop: CASSKPDVRDTGYTF. DNA of the CDR3: TGTGCCAGCAGCAAACCGGACGTAAGGGACACTGGCTACACCTTC. This sequence joins TRBV21-1 and TRBJ1-2; the table calls TRBD1, which could not be checked here. TRBV21-1 is termed a pseudogene. CDR3 length equals 15 residues.

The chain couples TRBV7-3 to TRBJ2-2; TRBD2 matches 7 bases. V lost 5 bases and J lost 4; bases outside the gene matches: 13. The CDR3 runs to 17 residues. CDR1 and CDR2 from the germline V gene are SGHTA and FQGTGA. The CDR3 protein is CASSPTGSGRSTGELFF. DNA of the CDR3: TGTGCCAGCAGCCCGACCGGCTCCGGGAGGAGCACCGGGGAGCTGTTTTTT.

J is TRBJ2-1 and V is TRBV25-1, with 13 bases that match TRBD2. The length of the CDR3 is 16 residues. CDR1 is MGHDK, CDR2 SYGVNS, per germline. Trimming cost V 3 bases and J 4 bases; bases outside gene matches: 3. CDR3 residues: CASSDTTSGGYNEQFF. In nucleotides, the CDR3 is TGTGCCAGCAGTGACACGACTAGCGGGGGGTACAATGAGCAGTTCTTC.

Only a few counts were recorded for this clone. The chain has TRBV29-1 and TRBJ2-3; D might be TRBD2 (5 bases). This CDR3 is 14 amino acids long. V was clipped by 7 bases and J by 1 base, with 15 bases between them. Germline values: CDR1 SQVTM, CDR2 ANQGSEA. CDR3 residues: CSGSTSTGTDTQYF. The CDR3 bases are TGCAGCGGATCAACTAGTACTGGCACAGATACGCAGTATTTT.

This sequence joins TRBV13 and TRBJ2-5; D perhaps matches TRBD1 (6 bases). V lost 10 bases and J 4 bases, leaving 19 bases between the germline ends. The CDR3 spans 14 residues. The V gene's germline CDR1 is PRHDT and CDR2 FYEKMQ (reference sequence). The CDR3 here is CATTRQGLRETQYF. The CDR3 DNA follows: TGTGCCACGACCAGGCAGGGGCTTCGAGAGACCCAGTACTTC.

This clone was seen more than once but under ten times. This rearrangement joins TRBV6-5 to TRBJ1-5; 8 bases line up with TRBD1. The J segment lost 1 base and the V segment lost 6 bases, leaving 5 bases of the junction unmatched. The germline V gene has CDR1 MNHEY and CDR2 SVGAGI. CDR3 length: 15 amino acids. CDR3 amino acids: CASRPNRGSNQPQHF. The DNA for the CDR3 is TGTGCCAGCAGACCAAACAGGGGGAGCAATCAGCCCCAGCATTTT.

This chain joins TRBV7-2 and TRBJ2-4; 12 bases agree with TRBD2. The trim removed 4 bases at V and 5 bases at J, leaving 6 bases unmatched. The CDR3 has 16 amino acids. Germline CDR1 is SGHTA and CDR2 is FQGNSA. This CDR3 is CASSSRLAGEENIQYF. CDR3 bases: TGTGCCAGCAGCTCCCGACTAGCGGGGGAGGAAAACATTCAGTACTTC.

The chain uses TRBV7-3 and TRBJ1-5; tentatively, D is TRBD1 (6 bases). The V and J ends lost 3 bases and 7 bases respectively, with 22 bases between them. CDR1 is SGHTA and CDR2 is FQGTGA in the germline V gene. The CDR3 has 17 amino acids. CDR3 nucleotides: TGTGCCAGCAGCTTGCCCCGGGACATTCCCCCGCGCCAGCCCCAGCATTTT. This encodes CASSLPRDIPPRQPQHF.

The chain's CDR3 is CASSNQGHNEKLFF. In nucleotides, the CDR3 is TGTGCCAGTAGTAATCAGGGGCATAATGAAAAACTGTTTTTT. V and J are TRBV19 and TRBJ1-4; the D gene is possibly TRBD1 (6 bases). The CDR3 covers 14 residues. Trimming shortened V by 4 bases and J by 4 bases, and 10 bases separated the two germline ends. Germline V lookup: CDR1 LNHDA, CDR2 SQIVND (reference sequence).

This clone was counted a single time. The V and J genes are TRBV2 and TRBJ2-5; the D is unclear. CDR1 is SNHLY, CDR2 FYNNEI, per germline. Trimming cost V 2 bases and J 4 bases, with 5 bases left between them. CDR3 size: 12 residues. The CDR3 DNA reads TGTGCCAGCAGTGAATTCGGAGAGACCCAGTACTTC. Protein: CASSEFGETQYF.

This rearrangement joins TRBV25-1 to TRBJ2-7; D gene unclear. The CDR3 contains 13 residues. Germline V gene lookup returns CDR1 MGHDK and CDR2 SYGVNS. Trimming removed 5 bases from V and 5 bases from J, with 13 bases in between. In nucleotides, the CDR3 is TGTGCCAGCAGTAAGGCCCCCCAGGACGAGCAGTACTTC. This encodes CASSKAPQDEQYF.

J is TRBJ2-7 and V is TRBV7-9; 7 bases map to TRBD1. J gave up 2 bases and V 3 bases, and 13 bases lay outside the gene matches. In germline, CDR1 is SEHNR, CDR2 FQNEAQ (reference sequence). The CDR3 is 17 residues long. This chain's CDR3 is CASSLVPTNRGTYEQYF. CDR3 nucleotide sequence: TGTGCCAGCAGCTTGGTGCCGACAAACAGGGGAACCTACGAGCAGTACTTC.

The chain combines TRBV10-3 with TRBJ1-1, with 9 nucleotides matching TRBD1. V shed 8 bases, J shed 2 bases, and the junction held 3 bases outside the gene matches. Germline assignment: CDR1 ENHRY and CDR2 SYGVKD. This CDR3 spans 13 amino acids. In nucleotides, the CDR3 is TGTGCCATCTGGGGACAGGGAAACACTGAAGCTTTCTTT. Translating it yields CAIWGQGNTEAFF.

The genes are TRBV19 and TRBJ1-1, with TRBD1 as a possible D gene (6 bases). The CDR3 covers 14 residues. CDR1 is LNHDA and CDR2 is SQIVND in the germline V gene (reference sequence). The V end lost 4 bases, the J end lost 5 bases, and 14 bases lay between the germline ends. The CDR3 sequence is CASSTYRVGTEAFF. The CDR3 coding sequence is TGTGCCAGTAGTACCTACAGGGTTGGGACTGAAGCTTTCTTT.

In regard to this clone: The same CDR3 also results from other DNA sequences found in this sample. The CDR3 is CASSPRTGETEAFF. The CDR3 bases are TGCGCCAGCAGCCCGCGGACGGGGGAGACTGAAGCTTTCTTT. The J gene is TRBJ1-1, the V gene TRBV5-1, with D perhaps matching TRBD1 (5 bases). This CDR3 is built from 14 residues. The V gene lost 4 bases and the J gene lost 5 bases, with 15 bases spanning the gap. CDR1 SGHRS and CDR2 YFSETQ come from the germline V gene.

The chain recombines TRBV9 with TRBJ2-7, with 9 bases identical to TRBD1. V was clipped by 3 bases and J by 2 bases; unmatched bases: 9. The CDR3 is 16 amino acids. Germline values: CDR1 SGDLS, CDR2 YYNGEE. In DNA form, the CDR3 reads TGTGCCAGCAGCGAGGGACCGGGACAGGGCGCCTACGAGCAGTACTTC. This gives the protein CASSEGPGQGAYEQYF. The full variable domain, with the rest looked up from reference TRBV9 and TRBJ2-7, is DSGVTQTPKHLITATGQRVTLRCSPRSGDLSVYWYQQSLDQGLQFLIQYYNGEERAKGNILERFSAQQFPDLHSELNLSSLELGDSALYFCASSEGPGQGAYEQYFGPGTRLTVT.

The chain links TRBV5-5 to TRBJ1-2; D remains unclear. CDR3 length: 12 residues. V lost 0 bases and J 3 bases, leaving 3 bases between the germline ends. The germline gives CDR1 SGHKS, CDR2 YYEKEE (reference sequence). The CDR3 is CASSLAYYGYTF. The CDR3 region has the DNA TGTGCCAGCAGCTTGGCCTACTATGGCTACACCTTC.